A single sample gave rise to the 27 T cell receptor beta chains below, sequenced in a study of T-cell reconstitution after alpha-beta-depleted transplantation in children listed by TCRdb under 2016. Libraries were constructed by PCR. These reads were obtained on an Illumina HiSeq 2500. To normalize quantification of the TCRbeta repertoire, the TCR libraries were built with molecular barcoding that relied on unique molecular identifiers. TCRdb reprocessed the public reads (quality trimming at Q25 with fastp, clone calling with MiXCR) and kept in-frame beta chains. A single entry per CDR3 protein holds the most common genes and DNA from its merged rows. The table for this sample lists hundreds of thousands of distinct CDR3 sequences; around 17% of them were counted only once. Around 5.3% of the sample is held by the ten biggest clonotypes. This specimen's treatment or condition label, interpreted: allogeneic hematopoietic cell transplantation with graft depleted of TCRalphabeta T cells and CD19 B cells.

Sample: PBMCs, mostly from graft donor cells, taken 360 days after TCRalphabeta/CD19-depleted stem cell transplant. These receptors all stem from a male patient between 10 and 17 years old who had a stem cell transplant for acute lymphoblastic leukemia, so the T cells may come from the graft donor.

This chain uses TRBV27 with TRBJ2-1, with 15 bases aligning to TRBD2. V trimming: 4 bases; J trimming: 8 bases; junction bases outside the gene matches: 12. Germline V gene data show CDR1 as MNHEY and CDR2 as SMNVEV (reference sequence). The CDR3 has 18 residues. The CDR3 DNA follows: TGTGCCAGCAGTTCCGGACTAGCGGGAGGGCCCGTCTCCCATGAGCAGTTCTTC. It translates to CASSSGLAGGPVSHEQFF.

This clonotype appeared a few times. This chain uses TRBV7-2 with TRBJ2-7; D possibly corresponds to TRBD2 (6 bases). Trimming left V 3 bases short and J 0 bases short, with 12 bases between. The germline gives CDR1 SGHTA, CDR2 FQGNSA. This CDR3 is 15 amino acids long. The CDR3 region is CASSFLSSDSYEQYF. DNA of the CDR3: TGTGCCAGCAGCTTCTTGTCTAGCGACTCCTACGAGCAGTACTTC.

This clonotype was detected only a few times. The chain carries TRBV20-1 and TRBJ2-1; no reliable D call. Germline V gene data show CDR1 as DFQATT and CDR2 as SNEGSKA (reference sequence). The CDR3 loop spans 14 amino acids. Trimming removed 2 bases from V and 4 bases from J, with 12 bases in between. The CDR3 bases are TGCAGTGCTAGAAGGCCAGGCGCTTACAATGAGCAGTTCTTC. Encoded protein: CSARRPGAYNEQFF.

The table lists this clonotype with a few counts. This rearrangement joins TRBV12-3 or TRBV12-4 to TRBJ2-1; D is uncertain. V gave up 3 bases and J gave up 6 bases, with 9 bases separating them. This CDR3 spans 13 amino acids. The CDR3 here is CASSLRLSNEQFF. The CDR3 DNA is TGTGCCAGCAGTTTGCGACTCTCCAATGAGCAGTTCTTC.

This clonotype was found a few times. The chain uses TRBV5-4 and TRBJ1-1, with D maybe TRBD1 (5 bases). Trimming shortened V by 4 bases and J by 4 bases, and 11 bases separated the two germline ends. CDR3 length equals 13 residues. Germline values: CDR1 SGHNT, CDR2 YYREEE (reference sequence). In DNA form, the CDR3 reads TGTGCCAGCAGCATACGGGGGGTCACTGAAGCTTTCTTT. The encoded protein is CASSIRGVTEAFF.

This chain uses TRBV7-3 with TRBJ2-3; the D gene is possibly TRBD2 (5 bases). The V gene lost 1 base and the J gene lost 2 bases, with 10 bases spanning the gap. The CDR3 consists of 15 residues. Germline V gives CDR1 SGHTA, CDR2 FQGTGA. CDR3 coding DNA: TGTGCCAGCAGCTTAAGGCGGGTCTCCACAGATACGCAGTATTTT. Translating it yields CASSLRRVSTDTQYF.

The chain employs TRBV6-5 and TRBJ2-1, with D possibly TRBD2 on 5 matching bases. This CDR3 comprises 15 residues. Germline assignment: CDR1 MNHEY and CDR2 SVGAGI. Trimming left V 3 bases short and J 8 bases short, with 17 bases between. CDR3 sequence: CASSYITRARYEQFF. The DNA for the CDR3 is TGTGCCAGCAGTTATATCACTAGGGCAAGATATGAGCAGTTCTTC.

This clonotype was observed a few times. The chain couples TRBV7-3 to TRBJ2-1, with D possibly matching TRBD2 (6 bases). CDR1 and CDR2 (germline): SGHTA, FQGTGA. This CDR3 comprises 19 residues. With 5 bases removed from V and 0 bases from J, the gap between germline ends came to 23 bases. The CDR3, as DNA: TGTGCCAGCAGCCGTCAAGTGCGGGGCCCAAAGAGCTCCTACAATGAGCAGTTCTTC. As protein: CASSRQVRGPKSSYNEQFF.

This clonotype showed up just a few times. V gene TRBV20-1 combines with J gene TRBJ1-1; unclear D gene. V lost 4 bases and J lost 0, with 15 bases in between. This CDR3 spans 15 amino acids. The V gene's germline CDR1 is DFQATT and CDR2 SNEGSKA (reference sequence). In nucleotides, the CDR3 is TGCAGTGCTAACGGCGAGTGGGGTATGAACACTGAAGCTTTCTTT. Protein product: CSANGEWGMNTEAFF.

In this sample, this clonotype turned up a few times. The chain combines TRBV4-2 with TRBJ2-5; D tentatively reads TRBD1 or TRBD2 (5 bases each). V was trimmed by 8 bases and J by 3 bases, leaving 10 bases between them. The CDR3 runs to 12 residues. Germline V CDR1 and CDR2: LGHNA, YNFKEQ. The CDR3 here is CASLGREETQYF. The DNA for the CDR3 is TGTGCCAGCCTGGGGCGGGAAGAGACCCAGTACTTC.

In its sample, this clonotype was seen a few times. The gene calls are TRBV20-1 and TRBJ1-5, with D perhaps matching TRBD1 (5 bases). Trimming left V 3 bases short and J 0 bases short, with 6 bases between. The CDR3 totals 13 residues. CDR1 DFQATT and CDR2 SNEGSKA come from the germline V gene (reference sequence). CDR3: CSARTDSNQPQHF. CDR3 nucleotides: TGCAGTGCTAGGACAGATAGCAATCAGCCCCAGCATTTT.

This clonotype was found a few times. The chain combines TRBV4-1 with TRBJ2-7; D is undetermined. Germline CDR1 reads MGHRA; CDR2 reads YSYEKL. The CDR3 is 13 amino acids. Trimming left V 8 bases short and J 0 bases short, with 11 bases between. For the CDR3, the DNA is TGCGCCAGCGCCCCTGCTCCCTCCTACGAGCAGTACTTC. This encodes CASAPAPSYEQYF.

V gene TRBV4-1 combines with J gene TRBJ1-1; the D gene is possibly TRBD1 (5 bases). Trimming left V 1 base short and J 4 bases short, with 13 bases between. From germline, CDR1 is MGHRA and CDR2 YSYEKL. The CDR3 contains 15 residues. The CDR3 protein is CASSQGGRAGTEAFF. The CDR3 DNA is TGCGCCAGCAGCCAAGGTGGCAGGGCGGGCACTGAAGCTTTCTTT.

The chain has TRBV20-1 and TRBJ2-1; TRBD2 agrees at 9 bases. The CDR3 has 15 residues. Trimming at V came to 3 bases and at J to 8 bases, leaving 11 bases not matched to a gene. Germline V gene data show CDR1 as DFQATT and CDR2 as SNEGSKA (reference sequence). The CDR3 spells CSARTNSGSGYEQFF. In nucleotides, the CDR3 is TGCAGTGCTAGGACCAATAGCGGGAGCGGCTATGAGCAGTTCTTC.

This clonotype was seen ten or more times. The chain carries TRBV10-3 and TRBJ2-3; D gene unclear. This CDR3 is 13 amino acids long. Germline V gene sequence: CDR1 ENHRY, CDR2 SYGVKD. V dropped 11 bases and J dropped 2 bases, with 14 bases sitting between them. In nucleotides, the CDR3 is TGTGCCTTCCTATCTAGTACCACAGATACGCAGTATTTT. Its protein product is CAFLSSTTDTQYF.

There are many counts of this clonotype. The chain couples TRBV10-1 to TRBJ2-1, with 9 nucleotides matching TRBD2. The CDR3 totals 16 residues. Germline trimming cut 3 bases from V and 6 bases from J; bases unmatched to any gene: 9. Looked up from germline, CDR1 is WNHNN and CDR2 is SYGVQD (reference sequence). This chain's CDR3 is CASSDPHSGSGNEQFF. CDR3 DNA sequence: TGCGCCAGCAGTGATCCTCATAGCGGGAGTGGCAATGAGCAGTTCTTC.

This clonotype was seen ten or more times. This chain links TRBV5-1 with TRBJ1-1; 8 bases map to TRBD1. This CDR3 spans 15 amino acids. With V trimmed by 4 bases and J by 3 bases, 8 bases remained unmatched. Germline V gives CDR1 SGHRS, CDR2 YFSETQ. The CDR3, as DNA: TGCGCCAGCAGCGCGGATTGGACAGGGTACACTGAAGCTTTCTTT. Amino acid sequence: CASSADWTGYTEAFF. The full variable domain, in which reference TRBV5-1 and TRBJ1-1 provide the parts outside the CDR3, is KAGVTQTPRYLIKTRGQQVTLSCSPISGHRSVSWYQQTPGQGLQFLFEYFSETQRNKGNFPGRFSGRQFSNSRSEMNVSTLELGDSALYLCASSADWTGYTEAFFGQGTRLTVV.

For the CDR3, the DNA is TGCGCCAGCAGCACCTACGGACAGGGGGCTAGCGGGGAGCTGTTTTTT. It yields the protein CASSTYGQGASGELFF. The chain has TRBV5-1 and TRBJ2-2; 11 bases line up with TRBD1. The germline gives CDR1 SGHRS, CDR2 YFSETQ. This CDR3 is 16 amino acids long. Germline trimming cut 4 bases from V and 7 bases from J; bases unmatched to any gene: 9.

This clonotype was observed many times. The V call is TRBV7-9, the J call TRBJ1-5, with a possible D match to TRBD1 (6 bases). V dropped 1 base and J dropped 5 bases, with 12 bases sitting between them. CDR1 is SEHNR and CDR2 is FQNEAQ in the germline V gene (reference sequence). The CDR3 contains 15 residues. The CDR3 loop reads CASSLEGGSHQPQHF. DNA of the CDR3: TGTGCCAGCAGCTTAGAGGGGGGTTCACATCAGCCCCAGCATTTT.

The chain carries TRBV11-2 and TRBJ2-1, with 8 bases that match TRBD2. The ends lost 7 bases at V and 1 base at J; junction bases unmatched: 0. This CDR3 is 13 amino acids long. CDR1 and CDR2 (germline): SGHAT, FQNNGV. CDR3 loop: CASTSGSYNEQFF. The CDR3 DNA is TGTGCCAGCACTAGCGGGTCCTACAATGAGCAGTTCTTC.

Only a few counts were recorded for this clonotype. The chain carries TRBV7-3 and TRBJ2-3; D possibly uses TRBD1 or TRBD2 (6 bases each). The CDR3 covers 14 residues. V was clipped by 5 bases and J by 6 bases, with 15 bases between them. CDR1 SGHTA and CDR2 FQGTGA come from the germline V gene. The CDR3 spells CASSRGGGSDTQYF. As DNA, the CDR3 is TGTGCCAGCAGCCGCGGAGGGGGATCGGATACGCAGTATTTT.

The table lists this clonotype with a few counts. V and J are TRBV15 and TRBJ2-1; 8 nucleotides match TRBD2. The V and J ends lost 0 bases and 4 bases, in that order; junction bases with no gene match: 14. The CDR3 sequence is 19 residues long. Germline CDR1 is LNHNV and CDR2 is YYDKDF (reference sequence). The CDR3 sequence is CATSRDRGLREGRYNEQFF. Here the CDR3 DNA reads TGTGCCACCAGCAGAGATAGGGGCTTACGGGAGGGCCGTTACAATGAGCAGTTCTTC.

There are a few counts of this clonotype. The chain employs TRBV10-1 and TRBJ2-1, with D uncertain. The germline gives CDR1 WNHNN, CDR2 SYGVQD (reference sequence). This CDR3 region has 13 residues. V was pared by 6 bases and J by 9 bases, with 15 bases between. The CDR3 region is CASSRARKGEQFF. In DNA, the CDR3 is TGCGCCAGCAGCCGAGCGCGAAAAGGTGAGCAGTTCTTC.

This rearrangement joins TRBV15 to TRBJ2-4, with D maybe TRBD2 (5 bases). V lost 3 bases, J lost 0 bases, and 9 bases lay in between. The CDR3 is 15 amino acids. From germline, CDR1 is LNHNV and CDR2 YYDKDF (reference sequence). The CDR3 nucleotides are TGTGCCACCAGCAGGCCGGGGATAGCCAAAAACATTCAGTACTTC. This translates into CATSRPGIAKNIQYF.

The genes are TRBV2 and TRBJ2-1; 9 bases map to TRBD2. CDR1 and CDR2 from the germline V gene are SNHLY and FYNNEI. Trimming removed 11 bases from V and 5 bases from J; junction bases left unmatched: 22. The CDR3 has 18 residues. CDR3 residues: CACCLRGQAGGLNNEQFF. In nucleotides, the CDR3 is TGTGCCTGCTGTCTGCGAGGCCAAGCGGGAGGACTAAACAATGAGCAGTTCTTC.

The table lists this clonotype with a few counts. In this CDR3 the conserved last residue, phenylalanine or tryptophan, is missing, so a read error is likely. It is unclear where the CDR3 begins or ends on the DNA, so no DNA is shown, and the CDR3 is as TCRdb lists it. The rearrangement joins TRBV9 to TRBJ1-2; the table's D call, TRBD1, was not checked against the DNA. Germline V gene lookup returns CDR1 SGDLS and CDR2 YYNGEE. A total of 10 residues make up the CDR3, ends included. This CDR3 is CASSVGSGHH.

This clonotype was observed a handful of times. The chain couples TRBV5-4 to TRBJ2-4; D unresolved. The CDR3 totals 14 residues. Germline V gives CDR1 SGHNT, CDR2 YYREEE (reference sequence). V was trimmed by 2 bases and J by 8 bases, leaving 14 bases between them. The CDR3 sequence is CASSFSSRWDIQYF. The CDR3 DNA sequence: TGTGCCAGCAGCTTTTCCTCCAGGTGGGACATTCAGTACTTC.